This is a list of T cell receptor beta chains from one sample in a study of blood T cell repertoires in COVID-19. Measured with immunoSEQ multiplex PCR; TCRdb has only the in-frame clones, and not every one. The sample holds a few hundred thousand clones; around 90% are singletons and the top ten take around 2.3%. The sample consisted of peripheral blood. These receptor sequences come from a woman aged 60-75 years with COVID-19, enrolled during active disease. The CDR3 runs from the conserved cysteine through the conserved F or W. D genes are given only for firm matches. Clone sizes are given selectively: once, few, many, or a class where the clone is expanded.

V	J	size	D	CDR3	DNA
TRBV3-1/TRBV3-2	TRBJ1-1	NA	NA	CASSPGVEATEAFF	TGTGCCAGCAGCCCAGGGGTTGAGGCCACTGAAGCTTTCTTT
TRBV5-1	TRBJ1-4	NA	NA	CASSRGPSNEKLFF	TGCGCCAGCAGCCGCGGGCCATCAAATGAAAAACTGTTTTTT
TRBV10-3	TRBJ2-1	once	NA	CATFSTGGLSSYNEQFF	TGTGCCACCTTCTCTACGGGCGGGTTAAGCTCCTACAATGAGCAGTTCTTC
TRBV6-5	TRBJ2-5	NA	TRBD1	CASSRTGKETQYF	TGTGCCAGCAGCCGGACAGGGAAAGAGACCCAGTACTTC
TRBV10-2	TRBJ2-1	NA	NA	CASSEAPQGYNEQFF	TGCGCCAGCAGTGAGGCCCCGCAGGGGTACAATGAGCAGTTCTTC
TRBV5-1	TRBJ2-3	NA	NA	CASSFGQSDTQYF	TGCGCCAGCAGCTTTGGGCAATCAGATACGCAGTATTTT
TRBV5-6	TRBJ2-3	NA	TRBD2	CASRRKTSVHPDTQYF	TGTGCCAGCAGACGAAAAACTAGCGTTCACCCAGATACGCAGTATTTT
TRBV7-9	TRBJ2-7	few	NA	CASTPSLYEQYF	TGTGCCAGCACCCCCTCGTTGTACGAGCAGTACTTC
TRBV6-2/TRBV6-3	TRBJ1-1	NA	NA	CASSYSAITEAFF	TGTGCCAGCAGTTACTCGGCCATCACTGAAGCTTTCTTT
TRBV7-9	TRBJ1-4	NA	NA	CASSFPGAGLGEKLFF	TGTGCCAGCAGCTTCCCCGGGGCGGGGCTAGGGGAAAAACTGTTTTTT
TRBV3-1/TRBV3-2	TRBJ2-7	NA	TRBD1	CASSPRRTGVFYEQYF	TGTGCCAGCAGCCCGCGCAGGACAGGGGTCTTCTACGAGCAGTACTTC
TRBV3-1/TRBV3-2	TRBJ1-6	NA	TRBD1	CASSLGQADSPLHF	TGTGCCAGCAGCCTGGGACAGGCTGATTCACCCCTCCACTTT
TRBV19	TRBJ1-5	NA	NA	CASSPVVSGSQPQHF	TGTGCCAGTAGTCCGGTTGTGAGTGGTAGTCAGCCCCAGCATTTT
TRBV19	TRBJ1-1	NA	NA	CASSRGRASTEAFF	TGTGCCAGTAGTAGGGGCAGGGCGAGTACTGAAGCTTTCTTT
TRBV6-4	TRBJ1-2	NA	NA	CASSDAGRGDYGYTF	TGTGCCAGCAGTGACGCGGGCAGGGGAGACTATGGCTACACCTTC
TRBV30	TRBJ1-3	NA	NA	CAWRPRGNTIYF	TGTGCCTGGAGACCTCGGGGAAACACCATATATTTT
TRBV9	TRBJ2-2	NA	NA	CASSVGHPSNTGELFF	TGTGCCAGCAGCGTGGGACACCCCTCGAACACCGGGGAGCTGTTTTTT
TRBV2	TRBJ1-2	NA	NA	CASILEGVAAAYTF	TGTGCCAGCATTCTGGAAGGGGTAGCAGCTGCTTACACCTTC
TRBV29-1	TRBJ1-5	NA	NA	CSVLQGWGSNQPQHF	TGCAGCGTTTTACAGGGATGGGGCAGCAATCAGCCCCAGCATTTT
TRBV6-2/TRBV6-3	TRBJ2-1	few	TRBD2	CASSRTSGRNEQFF	TGTGCCAGCAGTAGGACTAGCGGGCGGAATGAGCAGTTCTTC
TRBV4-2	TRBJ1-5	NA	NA	CASSQDQGIRQPQHF	TGTGCCAGCAGCCAAGATCAGGGGATCCGTCAGCCCCAGCATTTT
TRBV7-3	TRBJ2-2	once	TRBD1	CASNENRGTGELFF	TGTGCCAGCAACGAAAACAGGGGCACCGGGGAGCTGTTTTTT
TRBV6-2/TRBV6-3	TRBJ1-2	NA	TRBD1	CASSYSAGQLPYGYTF	TGTGCCAGCAGTTACTCCGCGGGACAGCTCCCCTATGGCTACACCTTC
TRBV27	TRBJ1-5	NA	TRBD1	CASSRDRAQPQHF	TGTGCCAGCAGTAGGGACAGGGCTCAGCCCCAGCATTTT
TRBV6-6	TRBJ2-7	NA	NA	CASSYFARDYEQYF	TGTGCCAGCAGTTATTTCGCCCGAGACTACGAGCAGTACTTC
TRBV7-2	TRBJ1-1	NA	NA	CASSFQGTNTEAFF	TGTGCCAGCAGCTTTCAGGGAACTAACACTGAAGCTTTCTTT
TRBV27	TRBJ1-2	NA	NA	CASSLSSGRGGGYTF	TGTGCCAGCAGTTTATCGTCGGGCAGGGGTGGTGGCTACACCTTC
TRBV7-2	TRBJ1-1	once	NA	CASSLDGGSEAFF	TGTGCCAGCAGCTTAGATGGGGGCTCTGAAGCTTTCTTT
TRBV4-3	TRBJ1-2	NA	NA	CASSQDFRGRDYGYTF	TGCGCCAGCAGCCAAGATTTCAGGGGAAGGGATTATGGCTACACCTTC
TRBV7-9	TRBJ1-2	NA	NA	CASSLDAASNYGYTF	TGTGCCAGCAGCTTAGATGCGGCAAGTAACTATGGCTACACCTTC
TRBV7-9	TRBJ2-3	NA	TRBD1	CASSPARTGVTDTQYF	TGTGCCAGCAGCCCTGCTCGGACAGGGGTTACGGATACGCAGTATTTT
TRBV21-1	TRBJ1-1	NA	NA	CASSDTTGSPRGQNTEAFF	TGTGCCAGCAGCGATACCACAGGGTCCCCTAGGGGACAGAACACTGAAGCTTTCTTT
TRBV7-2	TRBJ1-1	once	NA	CASSLRQGGGNTEAFF	TGTGCCAGCAGCTTAAGGCAGGGAGGGGGGAACACTGAAGCTTTCTTT
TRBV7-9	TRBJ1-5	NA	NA	CASSLSGRGNQPQHF	TGTGCCAGCAGCTTATCAGGCAGGGGTAATCAGCCCCAGCATTTT
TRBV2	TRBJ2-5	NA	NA	CASSVVAQETQYF	TGTGCCAGCAGTGTAGTAGCCCAAGAGACCCAGTACTTC
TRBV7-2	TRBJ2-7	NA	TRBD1	CASSKAGTDYEQYF	TGTGCCAGCAGCAAAGCCGGGACAGATTACGAGCAGTACTTC
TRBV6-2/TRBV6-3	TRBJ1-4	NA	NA	CASSYPNGGSDEKLFF	TGTGCCAGCAGTTACCCGAATGGAGGGAGCGACGAAAAACTGTTTTTT
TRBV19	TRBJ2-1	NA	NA	CASSIQGTQYNEQFF	TGTGCCAGTAGTATACAGGGGACCCAATACAATGAGCAGTTCTTC
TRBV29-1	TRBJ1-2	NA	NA	CSVPGTSPKGYTF	TGCAGCGTGCCTGGGACTTCTCCGAAAGGCTACACCTTC
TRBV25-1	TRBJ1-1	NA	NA	CASTQAGAEAFF	TGTGCCAGCACACAGGCCGGCGCTGAAGCTTTCTTT
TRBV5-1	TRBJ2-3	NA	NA	CASRAGRPDTQYF	TGCGCCAGCCGGGCGGGGCGGCCAGATACGCAGTATTTT
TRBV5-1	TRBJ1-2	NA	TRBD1	CASSTSGTGLGYTF	TGCGCCAGCAGCACGTCCGGGACAGGGCTTGGCTACACCTTC
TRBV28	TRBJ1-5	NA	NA	CASSTGSTVGNQPQHF	TGTGCCAGCAGTACAGGGTCCACTGTGGGCAATCAGCCCCAGCATTTT
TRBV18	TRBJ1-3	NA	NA	CASSPPGLSGNTIYF	TGTGCCAGCTCACCACCGGGGCTCTCTGGAAACACCATATATTTT
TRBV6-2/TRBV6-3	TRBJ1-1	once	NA	CASSYGRARDTEAFF	TGTGCCAGCAGTTACGGGAGGGCTAGGGACACTGAAGCTTTCTTT
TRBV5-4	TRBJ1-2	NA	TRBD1	CASSSSYRGDLGGYTF	TGTGCCAGCAGCTCGTCGTACAGGGGGGATCTAGGTGGCTACACCTTC
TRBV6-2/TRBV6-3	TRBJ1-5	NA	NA	CASSYVGGVNQPQHF	TGTGCCAGCAGTTACGTCGGGGGAGTCAATCAGCCCCAGCATTTT
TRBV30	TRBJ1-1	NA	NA	CAWSVTHRVRLRRNTEAFF	TGTGCCTGGAGTGTCACCCATCGGGTCCGCCTAAGAAGGAACACTGAAGCTTTCTTT
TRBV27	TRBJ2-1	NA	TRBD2	CASTISGGPRNEQFF	TGTGCCAGCACCATTAGCGGGGGGCCTCGGAATGAGCAGTTCTTC
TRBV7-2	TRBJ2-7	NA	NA	CASSLLTAVNEQYF	TGTGCCAGCAGCTTACTAACAGCGGTTAACGAGCAGTACTTC
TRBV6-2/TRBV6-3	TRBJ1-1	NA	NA	CASSYTVSRGMNTEAFF	TGTGCCAGCAGTTATACGGTGTCGAGAGGAATGAACACTGAAGCTTTCTTT
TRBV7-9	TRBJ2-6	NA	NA	CASSLGLLGRAGANVLTF	TGTGCCAGCAGCTTAGGCCTACTCGGTCGCGCTGGGGCCAACGTCCTGACTTTC
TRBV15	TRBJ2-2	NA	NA	CATGQGIGELFF	TGTGCCACCGGGCAGGGAATCGGGGAGCTGTTTTTT